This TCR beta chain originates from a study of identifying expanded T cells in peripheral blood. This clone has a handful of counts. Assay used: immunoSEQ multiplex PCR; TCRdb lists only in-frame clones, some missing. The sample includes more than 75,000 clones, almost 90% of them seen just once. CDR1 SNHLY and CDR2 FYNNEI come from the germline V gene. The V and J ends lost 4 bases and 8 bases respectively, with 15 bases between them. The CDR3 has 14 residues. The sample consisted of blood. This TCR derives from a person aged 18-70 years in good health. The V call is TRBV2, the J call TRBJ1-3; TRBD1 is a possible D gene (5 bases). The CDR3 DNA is TGTGCCAGCAGTGGAGCAGGGTCTTTCGACACCATATATTTT. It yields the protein CASSGAGSFDTIYF.